This TCR beta chain was recovered during a study of blood T cell repertoires in COVID-19. As for the study in general: Donors in the United States, Italy and Spain gave samples during acute or convalescent COVID-19. The analysed material was cDNA or gDNA that came from T cells, B-cell-depleted T cells, or PBMCs.

As originally analysed: Scientists estimated how many nucleated cells there were by amplifying reference gene primers. The repertoire was sequenced with immunoSEQ multiplex PCR; TCRdb's copy has only in-frame clones and lacks some. V, J and clone size were drawn from that table, and D and trimming were deduced from the DNA. The sample lists 250,000 to 350,000 clones, about 90% occurring once. The V and J ends lost 3 bases and 6 bases respectively, with 17 bases between them. The CDR3 has 15 amino acids. Germline CDR1 reads KGHDR; CDR2 reads SFDVKD. This clonotype originated in a man aged 18 to 29 who had recovered from COVID-19. J is TRBJ2-7 and V is TRBV24-1, with D maybe TRBD1 (6 bases). Sequencing was carried out using peripheral blood. CDR3 nucleotide sequence: TGTGCCACCAGTGATCCCTCGACAGGACGGGCCGAGCAGTACTTC. Amino acid sequence: CATSDPSTGRAEQYF.